What follows are 30 T cell receptor beta chains derived from one specimen sequenced in a study of T cell changes during pregnancy in multiple sclerosis. The data were produced by immunoSEQ multiplex PCR, yet TCRdb's version contains in-frame clones alone and is incomplete. This table holds under 50,000 clones, roughly 90% found once. This sample comprised CD8+ T cells from peripheral blood mononuclear cells, obtained before pregnancy. The receptors stem from a female donor with multiple sclerosis, enrolled in a pregnancy study.

The V and J genes are TRBV6-6 and TRBJ2-3; 7 bases align to TRBD2. Per the germline V gene, CDR1 is MNHNY and CDR2 is SVGAGI (reference sequence). J was trimmed by 2 bases and V by 6 bases; bases with no gene match: 8. The length of the CDR3 is 15 residues. Here the CDR3 reads CASRTSASPTDTQYF. DNA for the CDR3: TGTGCCAGCAGAACTAGCGCCTCCCCCACAGATACGCAGTATTTT.

V is TRBV15 and J is TRBJ2-7; a weak D match, TRBD1 (5 bases). Trimming stripped 3 bases from V and 6 bases from J, with 18 bases between. Germline CDR1 is LNHNV and CDR2 is YYDKDF (reference sequence). There are 15 residues in the CDR3. The CDR3 region has the DNA TGTGCCACCAGCAGGGACCGGTTTTGGGGCCTCGAGCAGTACTTC. Translated: CATSRDRFWGLEQYF. Together with reference TRBV15 and TRBJ2-7, the CDR3 gives the full variable domain: DAMVIQNPRYQVTQFGKPVTLSCSQTLNHNVMYWYQQKSSQAPKLLFHYYDKDFNNEADTPDNFQSRRPNTSFCFLDIRSPGLGDTAMYLCATSRDRFWGLEQYFGPGTRLTVT.

For the CDR3, the DNA is TGCAGCGTTGTACATGAGACCCAGTACTTC. The encoded protein is CSVVHETQYF. This sequence joins TRBV29-1 and TRBJ2-5; D is uncertain. Germline CDR1 and CDR2: SQVTM and ANQGSEA. The CDR3 extends over 10 amino acids. V lost 4 bases and J lost 5, with 5 bases in between.

The chain is built from TRBV27 and TRBJ2-7; 9 bases are a match to TRBD1. With 5 bases clipped from V and 4 bases from J, the junction kept 6 bases outside the gene matches. Germline values: CDR1 MNHEY, CDR2 SMNVEV (reference sequence). The CDR3 runs 14 residues. CDR3 bases: TGTGCCAGCAGTCCCGGACAGGGGTGGTACGAGCAGTACTTC. As protein: CASSPGQGWYEQYF.

The chain combines TRBV5-1 with TRBJ1-1; D uncertain. The CDR3 totals 13 residues. CDR1 and CDR2 from the germline V gene are SGHRS and YFSETQ. V dropped 1 base and J dropped 8 bases, with 12 bases sitting between them. The chain's CDR3 is CASSLTDPREAFF. The CDR3 DNA sequence: TGCGCCAGCAGCTTGACCGACCCGAGGGAAGCTTTCTTT.

J is TRBJ2-1 and V is TRBV5-4, with 8 positions matching TRBD2. The CDR3 is made up of 15 amino acids. CDR1 and CDR2 (germline): SGHNT, YYREEE (reference sequence). J gave up 1 base and V 4 bases, and 4 bases lay outside the gene matches. CDR3 sequence reads: CASSRKRESYNEQFF. Here the CDR3 DNA reads TGTGCCAGCAGCCGGAAGCGGGAGTCCTACAATGAGCAGTTCTTC.

This chain links TRBV13 with TRBJ1-2, with D perhaps matching TRBD1 (6 bases). The CDR3 consists of 13 residues. Trimming took 6 bases from V and 5 from J, leaving 13 bases between them. Germline V CDR1 and CDR2: PRHDT, FYEKMQ (reference sequence). The CDR3, as DNA: TGTGCCAGCAGTGCCGACAGGCTATATGGCTACACCTTC. This sequence encodes CASSADRLYGYTF.

The gene calls are TRBV6-1 and TRBJ1-6, with no clear D. V shed 1 base and J shed 0 bases, with 7 bases lying between them. Germline values: CDR1 MNHNS, CDR2 SASEGT. The CDR3 is 16 residues long. The CDR3 DNA is TGTGCCAGCAGTGAAGGTCTCAGCTCCTATAATTCACCCCTCCACTTT. It codes for CASSEGLSSYNSPLHF.

This rearrangement joins TRBV27 to TRBJ1-4; D call uncertain. CDR1 MNHEY and CDR2 SMNVEV come from the germline V gene (reference sequence). This CDR3 has 13 amino acids. Trimming took 3 bases from V and 5 from J, leaving 7 bases between them. The CDR3 spells CASSLWQNEKLFF. The CDR3 nucleotides are TGTGCCAGCAGTTTGTGGCAGAATGAAAAACTGTTTTTT.

J is TRBJ1-2 and V is TRBV30, with 7 positions matching TRBD1. Losses at the gene ends were 4 bases for V and 3 bases for J; bases not matched to a gene: 2. The CDR3 sequence is 12 residues long. Germline CDR1 reads GTSNPN; CDR2 reads SVGIG (reference sequence). CDR3 sequence: CAWNRGYYGYTF. CDR3 DNA: TGTGCCTGGAACAGGGGATACTATGGCTACACCTTC.

The chain links TRBV10-3 to TRBJ2-2; D unresolved. The V end lost 10 bases, the J end lost 6 bases, and 18 bases lay between the germline ends. The CDR3 covers 14 residues. Germline CDR1 and CDR2: ENHRY and SYGVKD. The CDR3, as DNA: TGTGCCACTCAACCGGTCACCGAGGCCGGGGAGCTGTTTTTT. Translated: CATQPVTEAGELFF.

This clone appeared a single time. CDR3 sequence reads: CASRDTSGRAETQYF. For the CDR3, the DNA is TGTGCCAGCAGGGACACTAGCGGGAGGGCAGAGACCCAGTACTTC. The chain couples TRBV27 to TRBJ2-5; 13 positions match TRBD2. Per germline, CDR1 MNHEY and CDR2 SMNVEV (reference sequence). The CDR3 is made up of 15 amino acids. The V segment lost 6 bases and the J segment 4 bases; nucleotides outside the gene matches: 5.

This clone showed up just once. The chain couples TRBV6-4 to TRBJ2-1; 11 nucleotides line up with TRBD2. The CDR3 runs 15 residues. Per germline, CDR1 MRHNA and CDR2 SNTAGT. The ends lost 3 bases at V and 8 bases at J; junction bases unmatched: 6. The CDR3 sequence is CASSEASGGMYEQFF. DNA for the CDR3: TGTGCCAGCAGTGAGGCTAGCGGGGGGATGTATGAGCAGTTCTTC.

To note about this clone: Distinct nucleotide sequences in the sample also encode this CDR3. The genes are TRBV30 and TRBJ2-7, with D possibly being TRBD2 (5 bases). CDR3 length equals 18 residues. Trimming shortened V by 2 bases and J by 3 bases, and 26 bases separated the two germline ends. Per the germline V gene, CDR1 is GTSNPN and CDR2 is SVGIG (reference sequence). The CDR3 region is CAWSNELPGVSRDYEQYF. DNA of the CDR3: TGTGCCTGGAGTAACGAGCTGCCTGGAGTCAGCCGGGACTACGAGCAGTACTTC.

The chain links TRBV10-3 to TRBJ2-7; D not certain. The CDR3 has 13 amino acids. CDR1 and CDR2 (germline): ENHRY, SYGVKD. The V end was cut by 2 bases, the J end by 2 bases, with 7 bases between. CDR3 region: CAISEALTYEQYF. The CDR3 bases are TGTGCCATCAGTGAGGCCCTAACCTACGAGCAGTACTTC.

This sequence joins TRBV14 and TRBJ1-2, with TRBD1 identical over 10 bases. The CDR3 contains 15 residues. Germline assignment: CDR1 SGHDN and CDR2 FVKESK. V lost 3 bases to trimming and J lost 7 bases; unmatched junction nucleotides: 8. The CDR3 DNA reads as TGTGCCAGCAGCCAGGCCGGGACAGGGGTTGGTGGCTACACCTTC. This gives the protein CASSQAGTGVGGYTF. The entire variable domain, with the rest obtained from reference TRBV14 and TRBJ1-2, is as follows: EAGVTQFPSHSVIEKGQTVTLRCDPISGHDNLYWYRRVMGKEIKFLLHFVKESKQDESGMPNNRFLAERTGGTYSTLKVQPAELEDSGVYFCASSQAGTGVGGYTFGSGTRLTVV.

The chain has TRBV23-1 and TRBJ2-1, with 11 nucleotides matching TRBD2. TRBV23-1 is an ORF, and what it does is uncertain. The CDR3 runs to 19 residues. Trimming took 2 bases from V and 3 from J; bases not matched to a gene: 12. The CDR3 coding sequence is TGCGCCAGCAGTCAACCGCAACCGGGACTAGCGGAAAACTACAATGAGCAGTTCTTC. It specifies CASSQPQPGLAENYNEQFF.

J is TRBJ2-7 and V is TRBV6-5; a possible D gene is TRBD2 (7 bases). The CDR3 has 13 amino acids. V was shortened by 4 bases and J by 6 bases, with 13 bases between the two germline ends. Germline CDR1 reads MNHEY; CDR2 reads SVGAGI. CDR3 loop: CASSLGGGPEQYF. CDR3 DNA sequence: TGTGCCAGCAGTTTAGGGGGGGGGCCCGAGCAGTACTTC.

The rearrangement links TRBV5-1 to TRBJ1-5; D ambiguous. In germline, CDR1 is SGHRS, CDR2 YFSETQ. V was shortened by 4 bases and J by 3 bases, with 14 bases between the two germline ends. The CDR3 runs to 15 residues. The CDR3 bases are TGCGCCAGCAGCCCGGTCGGAGCGATCAATCAGCCCCAGCATTTT. Amino acid sequence: CASSPVGAINQPQHF.

The rearrangement joins TRBV25-1 to TRBJ1-1, with TRBD1 as a possible D gene (5 bases). CDR1 and CDR2 from the germline V gene are MGHDK and SYGVNS. The CDR3 loop spans 13 amino acids. V lost 7 bases to trimming and J lost 5 bases, with 14 bases between them. CDR3 region: CASMGPGATEAFF. For the CDR3, the DNA is TGTGCCAGCATGGGGCCGGGAGCAACTGAAGCTTTCTTT.

This chain joins TRBV2 and TRBJ2-4; the match to TRBD2 covers 10 bases. V was pared by 5 bases and J by 2 bases, with 6 bases of the junction left unmatched. The germline V gene encodes CDR1 SNHLY and CDR2 FYNNEI. The CDR3 extends over 16 amino acids. CDR3 loop: CASSNGSGRSKNIQYF. The CDR3 nucleotides read TGTGCCAGCAGTAACGGTAGCGGGAGGTCCAAAAACATTCAGTACTTC.

The table lists this clone with a count of one. Other DNA sequences from this sample encode an identical CDR3 as well. The rearrangement links TRBV7-3 to TRBJ2-1; a weak D match, TRBD1 (5 bases). The V gene lost 5 bases and the J gene lost 4 bases, with 9 bases spanning the gap. The CDR3 contains 13 residues. Germline-derived CDR1 and CDR2 are SGHTA and FQGTGA. This CDR3 is CASSRDSYNEQFF. The CDR3 DNA reads as TGTGCCAGCAGCCGCGACAGTTACAATGAGCAGTTCTTC.

The chain has TRBV2 and TRBJ2-1, with 9 bases that match TRBD2. Losses at the gene ends were 6 bases for V and 4 bases for J; bases not matched to a gene: 7. Germline-derived CDR1 and CDR2 are SNHLY and FYNNEI. CDR3 length equals 15 residues. The CDR3 loop reads CASRGIAGAYNEQFF. The CDR3 DNA is TGTGCCAGCAGGGGCATAGCGGGGGCATACAATGAGCAGTTCTTC.

The J gene is TRBJ1-1, the V gene TRBV9, with no clear D. CDR3 length equals 15 residues. CDR1 SGDLS and CDR2 YYNGEE come from the germline V gene. The V end lost 0 bases, the J end lost 1 base, and 10 bases lay between the germline ends. The CDR3 is CASSVDWGENTEAFF. In DNA form, the CDR3 reads TGTGCCAGCAGCGTAGATTGGGGAGAGAACACTGAAGCTTTCTTT.

The chain recombines TRBV9 with TRBJ1-1; D gene ambiguous. The CDR3 is 13 amino acids. Germline V CDR1 and CDR2: SGDLS, YYNGEE. Trimming took 0 bases from V and 8 from J, leaving 11 bases between them. DNA of the CDR3: TGTGCCAGCAGCGTAGCTTCGGGGAAGGAAGCTTTCTTT. Its translation: CASSVASGKEAFF.

CDR3 region: CASSWKVENPGELFF. The CDR3 region has the DNA TGCGCCAGCAGCTGGAAGGTGGAGAATCCCGGGGAGCTGTTTTTT. J is TRBJ2-2 and V is TRBV5-1; D is uncertain. Trimming cost V 3 bases and J 6 bases, with 15 bases left between them. In germline, CDR1 is SGHRS, CDR2 YFSETQ. The CDR3 consists of 15 residues.

This clone was picked up one time. This chain connects TRBV5-6 to TRBJ2-3; 8 bases match TRBD2. The CDR3 is 17 amino acids. Per the germline V gene, CDR1 is SGHDT and CDR2 is YYEEEE. Trimming at V came to 0 bases and at J to 0 bases, leaving 6 bases not matched to a gene. Here the CDR3 DNA reads TGTGCCAGCAGCTTGGGGCTAGCGGGTACTAGCACAGATACGCAGTATTTT. Its protein product is CASSLGLAGTSTDTQYF. The full variable domain, with the rest looked up from reference TRBV5-6 and TRBJ2-3, is DAGVTQSPTHLIKTRGQQVTLRCSPKSGHDTVSWYQQALGQGPQFIFQYYEEEERQRGNFPDRFSGHQFPNYSSELNVNALLLGDSALYLCASSLGLAGTSTDTQYFGPGTRLTVL.

The CDR3 coding sequence is TGTGCCAGCAGTTCCGTGACTAGCGGGGGGGCCTCCAGCTCCTACAATGAGCAGTTCTTC. This translates into CASSSVTSGGASSSYNEQFF. J is TRBJ2-1 and V is TRBV27, with 14 bases that match TRBD2. V lost 4 bases and J lost 0; bases outside the gene matches: 11. Germline CDR1 MNHEY, CDR2 SMNVEV (reference sequence). The length of the CDR3 is 20 residues.

The genes are TRBV19 and TRBJ1-2; a weak D match, TRBD1 (6 bases). The germline CDR1 and CDR2 sequences are LNHDA and SQIVND (reference sequence). The CDR3 extends over 15 amino acids. V lost 3 bases, J lost 0 bases, and 11 bases lay in between. The CDR3 loop reads CASSILPGANYGYTF. CDR3 nucleotides: TGTGCCAGTAGTATCCTGCCAGGGGCTAACTATGGCTACACCTTC.

This chain connects TRBV6-5 to TRBJ1-2, with 12 bases lining up with TRBD1. The junction had 9 bases not matched to a gene; V was cut back by 5 bases and J by 8 bases. This CDR3 contains 15 residues. Germline V gene data show CDR1 as MNHEY and CDR2 as SVGAGI. CDR3 sequence: CASSSPGQGAKGYTF. DNA of the CDR3: TGTGCCAGCAGTAGCCCGGGACAGGGGGCGAAAGGCTACACCTTC.